Presented here are 22 T cell receptor beta chains from one specimen sequenced in a study of cytomegalovirus exposure and HLA in healthy donors. 13 Jbeta primers and 60 Vbeta primers were used for the PCR. Using immunoSEQ multiplex PCR, the repertoire was profiled, and TCRdb retains in-frame clones only, with some absent. The sample consists of fewer than 110,000 clones, 74% of them appearing once. Sequencing was carried out using PBMCs. The receptor source for this set is a middle-aged woman in good health and CMV-seropositive.

The rearrangement links TRBV9 to TRBJ2-1, with D perhaps TRBD2 (6 bases). Germline CDR1 SGDLS, CDR2 YYNGEE. The CDR3 has 15 amino acids. Deletions cut 0 bases from V and 3 bases from J, with 10 bases between. For the CDR3, the DNA is TGTGCCAGCAGCGTAGTGGCGGGAAACTACAATGAGCAGTTCTTC. Translated: CASSVVAGNYNEQFF.

V gene TRBV4-1 combines with J gene TRBJ2-7; no clear D. CDR3 size: 14 residues. Looked up from germline, CDR1 is MGHRA and CDR2 is YSYEKL. The germline V and J ends were trimmed by 0 bases and 0 bases, with 6 bases remaining between them. As DNA, the CDR3 is TGCGCCAGCAGCCAAGACGGGTACTCCTACGAGCAGTACTTC. It codes for CASSQDGYSYEQYF.

In its sample, this clone was seen a few times. The chain uses TRBV4-1 and TRBJ2-1; TRBD2 aligns across 10 bases. The CDR3 consists of 15 residues. CDR1 and CDR2 from the germline V gene are MGHRA and YSYEKL. V lost 0 bases, J lost 7 bases, and 3 bases stayed unmatched. The CDR3 is CASSQETAGGNEQFF. The CDR3 DNA sequence: TGCGCCAGCAGCCAAGAGACAGCGGGGGGGAATGAGCAGTTCTTC.

The V call is TRBV18, the J call TRBJ1-2; 7 nucleotides align to TRBD1. The germline V gene encodes CDR1 KGHSH and CDR2 LQKENI. The CDR3 consists of 15 residues. J was trimmed by 2 bases and V by 0 bases; bases with no gene match: 3. The CDR3 protein is CASSPPNRGNYGYTF. CDR3 nucleotide sequence: TGTGCCAGCTCACCACCGAACAGGGGAAACTATGGCTACACCTTC.

The chain joins TRBV7-2 to TRBJ1-5; TRBD1 might be the D (5 bases). The V gene's germline CDR1 is SGHTA and CDR2 FQGNSA. Trimming took 5 bases from V and 0 from J, leaving 11 bases between them. There are 15 residues in the CDR3. The DNA for the CDR3 is TGTGCCAGCAGCCTGGACAATTATAGCAATCAGCCCCAGCATTTT. Translation: CASSLDNYSNQPQHF.

This chain joins TRBV2 and TRBJ2-3; 10 nucleotides agree with TRBD1. From germline, CDR1 is SNHLY and CDR2 FYNNEI. The CDR3 totals 14 residues. V dropped 6 bases and J dropped 6; count of bases not matched to a gene: 6. CDR3 sequence: CASSMTGGADTQYF. Here the CDR3 DNA reads TGTGCCAGCAGCATGACAGGGGGCGCGGATACGCAGTATTTT.

The CDR3 protein is CASSSGQFYGYTF. For the CDR3, the DNA is TGTGCCAGCAGCTCAGGACAGTTCTATGGCTACACCTTC. This chain links TRBV5-6 with TRBJ1-2, with TRBD1 as a possible D gene (6 bases). The length of the CDR3 is 13 residues. The ends were cut back, 3 bases at V and 4 bases at J, with 10 bases in the middle. Germline V gene sequence: CDR1 SGHDT, CDR2 YYEEEE.

The chain links TRBV4-2 to TRBJ2-5; TRBD2 might be the D (5 bases). V was clipped by 0 bases and J by 1 base, with 9 bases between them. The CDR3 is 15 amino acids. Germline V gives CDR1 LGHNA, CDR2 YNFKEQ. DNA of the CDR3: TGTGCCAGCAGCCAAGATCGAGCGGCCCAAGAGACCCAGTACTTC. It yields the protein CASSQDRAAQETQYF.

The chain is built from TRBV28 and TRBJ2-1; tentatively, D is TRBD2 (6 bases). Between the trimmed V and J ends, which lost 6 bases and 7 bases, there was a span of 16 bases. This CDR3 has 14 amino acids. CDR1 is MDHEN, CDR2 SYDVKM, per germline. Written as DNA, the CDR3 is TGTGCCAGCAGCTGGGACTGGAAAGCTAATGAGCAGTTCTTC. It is translated as CASSWDWKANEQFF.

V is TRBV5-1 and J is TRBJ2-7, with D tentatively TRBD2 (6 bases). The CDR3 loop spans 13 amino acids. Germline loops: CDR1 SGHRS, CDR2 YFSETQ. V was clipped by 4 bases and J by 7 bases, with 15 bases between them. The CDR3, as DNA: TGCGCCAGCAGCCGCGGGGAGGCATATGAGCAGTACTTC. Translated, it gives CASSRGEAYEQYF.

The chain combines TRBV7-2 with TRBJ1-2; a weak D match, TRBD1 (6 bases). Germline V gene sequence: CDR1 SGHTA, CDR2 FQGNSA. This CDR3 has 14 residues. V was shortened by 5 bases and J by 8 bases, with 18 bases between the two germline ends. CDR3 sequence: CASSPARGRMGYTF. The CDR3, as DNA: TGTGCCAGCAGCCCCGCCAGGGGCCGAATGGGCTACACCTTC.

The chain recombines TRBV7-2 with TRBJ2-3; D may be TRBD1 (6 bases). The CDR3 has 15 amino acids. The V end was cut by 3 bases, the J end by 1 base, with 11 bases between. The V gene's germline CDR1 is SGHTA and CDR2 FQGNSA. As DNA, the CDR3 is TGTGCCAGCAGCTTTAATCAGGGGCGCACAGATACGCAGTATTTT. As protein: CASSFNQGRTDTQYF.

This chain uses TRBV5-4 with TRBJ1-1; maybe TRBD1 (5 bases). This CDR3 is built from 13 residues. Trimming stripped 6 bases from V and 1 base from J, with 10 bases between. Germline V gives CDR1 SGHNT, CDR2 YYREEE (reference sequence). For the CDR3, the DNA is TGTGCCAGCAAGTCGCAGGGGAACACTGAAGCTTTCTTT. Protein: CASKSQGNTEAFF.

This rearrangement joins TRBV18 to TRBJ1-5; D ambiguous. Germline loops: CDR1 KGHSH, CDR2 LQKENI. There are 13 residues in the CDR3. Trimming removed 5 bases at V and 5 bases at J, with 10 bases between. The CDR3 here is CASSADRDQPQHF. The CDR3 nucleotides are TGTGCCAGCTCAGCAGATCGGGATCAGCCCCAGCATTTT.

The V gene is TRBV6-5, the J gene TRBJ1-1, with D possibly being TRBD1 (6 bases). From germline, CDR1 is MNHEY and CDR2 SVGAGI. CDR3 length equals 15 residues. Trimming took off 0 bases at V and 1 base at J, with 9 bases between the two ends. CDR3 sequence (DNA): TGTGCCAGCAGTTACTCGCGGGGGCCGAACACTGAAGCTTTCTTT. Translated: CASSYSRGPNTEAFF.

This clone occurred once. The chain carries TRBV5-1 and TRBJ1-1; D might be TRBD1 (5 bases). From germline, CDR1 is SGHRS and CDR2 YFSETQ. V dropped 1 base and J dropped 1 base, with 8 bases sitting between them. The CDR3 spans 14 residues. CDR3 in DNA: TGCGCCAGCAGCTTGTCCGGACAGAACACTGAAGCTTTCTTT. It encodes CASSLSGQNTEAFF.

Only a few counts were recorded for this clone. The chain recombines TRBV5-4 with TRBJ1-2, with no clear D. V lost 4 bases, J lost 5 bases, and 18 bases lay in between. Germline V lookup: CDR1 SGHNT, CDR2 YYREEE (reference sequence). CDR3 length equals 15 residues. The CDR3 is CASSQEVLLGYGYTF. In DNA form, the CDR3 reads TGTGCCAGCAGCCAGGAGGTCCTACTTGGGTATGGCTACACCTTC. Filled out from reference TRBV5-4 and TRBJ1-2, the complete variable domain reads ETGVTQSPTHLIKTRGQQVTLRCSSQSGHNTVSWYQQALGQGPQFIFQYYREEENGRGNFPPRFSGLQFPNYSSELNVNALELDDSALYLCASSQEVLLGYGYTFGSGTRLTVV.

This clone appeared a few times. The rearrangement uses TRBV2 and TRBJ2-7, with D unclear. Trimming stripped 5 bases from V and 7 bases from J, with 9 bases between. The CDR3 totals 11 residues. Per the germline V gene, CDR1 is SNHLY and CDR2 is FYNNEI. The CDR3 region is CASSSVREQYF. The CDR3 DNA follows: TGTGCCAGCAGTTCCGTGAGGGAGCAGTACTTC.

This rearrangement joins TRBV5-4 to TRBJ1-1; D possibly corresponds to TRBD1 (5 bases). CDR3 length: 17 residues. CDR1 and CDR2 (germline): SGHNT, YYREEE (reference sequence). Between the trimmed V and J ends, which lost 3 bases and 0 bases, there was a span of 18 bases. CDR3 nucleotide sequence: TGTGCCAGCAGCTGGACCCCCCAGGGCCGGATGAACACTGAAGCTTTCTTT. Encoded protein: CASSWTPQGRMNTEAFF. Full variable domain (rest looked up from reference TRBV5-4 and TRBJ1-1): ETGVTQSPTHLIKTRGQQVTLRCSSQSGHNTVSWYQQALGQGPQFIFQYYREEENGRGNFPPRFSGLQFPNYSSELNVNALELDDSALYLCASSWTPQGRMNTEAFFGQGTRLTVV.

This sequence joins TRBV6-6 and TRBJ2-4; a possible D gene is TRBD1 (6 bases). CDR3 length equals 14 residues. CDR1 and CDR2 (germline): MNHNY, SVGAGI (reference sequence). V was trimmed by 6 bases and J by 8 bases, leaving 17 bases between them. The CDR3 is CASSPRGGRDIQYF. CDR3 DNA: TGTGCCAGCAGCCCCCGAGGGGGAAGGGACATTCAGTACTTC.

About this clone: An end of the junction differs from the germline gene, which may be a read error. The CDR3 DNA reads as TGTGCTAGCAGCTCCCTCGGTTACAATGAGCAGTTCTTC. Amino acid sequence: CASSSLGYNEQFF. The V call is TRBV7-7, the J call TRBJ2-1, with no clear D. Germline V CDR1 and CDR2: SSHAT, FNYEAQ (reference sequence). The CDR3 extends over 13 amino acids.

The V and J genes are TRBV27 and TRBJ2-7; TRBD1 aligns across 7 bases. This CDR3 comprises 14 residues. Germline V gene lookup returns CDR1 MNHEY and CDR2 SMNVEV (reference sequence). The V segment lost 6 bases and the J segment 0 bases; nucleotides outside the gene matches: 5. The CDR3 DNA reads as TGTGCCAGCAGCCGACAGGGCATCTCCTACGAGCAGTACTTC. Its protein product is CASSRQGISYEQYF.